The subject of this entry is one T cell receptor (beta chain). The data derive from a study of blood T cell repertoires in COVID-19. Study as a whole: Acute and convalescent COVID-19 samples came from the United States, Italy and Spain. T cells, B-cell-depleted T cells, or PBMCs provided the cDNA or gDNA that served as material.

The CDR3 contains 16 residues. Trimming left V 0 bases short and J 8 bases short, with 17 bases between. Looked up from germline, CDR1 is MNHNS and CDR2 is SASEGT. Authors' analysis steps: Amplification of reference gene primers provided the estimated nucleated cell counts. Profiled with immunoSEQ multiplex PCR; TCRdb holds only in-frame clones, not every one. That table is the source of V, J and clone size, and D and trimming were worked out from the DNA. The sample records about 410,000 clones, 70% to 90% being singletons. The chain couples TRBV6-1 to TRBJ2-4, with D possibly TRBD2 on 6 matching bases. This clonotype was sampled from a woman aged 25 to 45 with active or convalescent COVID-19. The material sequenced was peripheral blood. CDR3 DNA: TGTGCCAGCAGTGAAGCGGGAGGTGGTCCATCCGACATTCAGTACTTC. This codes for CASSEAGGGPSDIQYF.